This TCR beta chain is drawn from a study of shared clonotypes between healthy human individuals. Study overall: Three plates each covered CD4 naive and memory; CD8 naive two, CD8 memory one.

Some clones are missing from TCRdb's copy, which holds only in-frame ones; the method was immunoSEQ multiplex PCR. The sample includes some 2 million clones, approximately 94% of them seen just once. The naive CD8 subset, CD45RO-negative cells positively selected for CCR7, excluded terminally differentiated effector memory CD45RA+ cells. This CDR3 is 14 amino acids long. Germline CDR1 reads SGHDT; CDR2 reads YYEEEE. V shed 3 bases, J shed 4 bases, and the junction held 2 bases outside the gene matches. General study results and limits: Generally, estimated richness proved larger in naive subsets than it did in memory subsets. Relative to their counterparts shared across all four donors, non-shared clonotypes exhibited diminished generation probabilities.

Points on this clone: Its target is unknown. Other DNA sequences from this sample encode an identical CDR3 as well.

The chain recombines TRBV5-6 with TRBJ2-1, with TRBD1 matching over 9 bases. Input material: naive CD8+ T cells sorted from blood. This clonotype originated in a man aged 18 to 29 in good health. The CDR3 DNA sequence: TGTGCCAGCAGCTGGGACAGGGATTACAATGAGCAGTTCTTC. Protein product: CASSWDRDYNEQFF.